This entry lists 8 T cell receptor beta chains sequenced from one sample in a study of cytomegalovirus exposure and HLA in healthy donors. TCRdb's table, derived via immunoSEQ multiplex PCR, lists solely in-frame clones and lacks some. Of approximately 200,000 clones listed, around 90% are singletons. The sequenced sample consisted of PBMCs. All receptors derive from a woman aged 18-30 years in good health and CMV-seronegative.

This clone appeared a few times. The CDR3 DNA sequence: TGTGCCAGCAAGGGCACAGGGACAGGTACCTACGAGCAGTACTTC. It translates to CASKGTGTGTYEQYF. The V and J genes are TRBV25-1 and TRBJ2-7, with 8 bases identical to TRBD1. The CDR3 length is 15 residues. V trimming: 7 bases; J trimming: 2 bases; junction bases outside the gene matches: 10. CDR1 MGHDK and CDR2 SYGVNS come from the germline V gene.

The chain uses TRBV18 and TRBJ2-1, with D possibly matching TRBD2 (6 bases). Trimming shortened V by 1 base and J by 4 bases, and 8 bases separated the two germline ends. The CDR3 totals 14 residues. Germline loops: CDR1 KGHSH, CDR2 LQKENI. CDR3 region: CASSPRGVYNEQFF. Here the CDR3 DNA reads TGTGCCAGCTCACCACGCGGGGTATACAATGAGCAGTTCTTC.

The sample holds one count of this clone. The chain couples TRBV5-4 to TRBJ2-4; D uncertain. The CDR3 covers 15 residues. Per the germline V gene, CDR1 is SGHNT and CDR2 is YYREEE (reference sequence). V was trimmed by 0 bases and J by 9 bases, leaving 16 bases between them. The CDR3 DNA follows: TGTGCCAGCAGCTTGGGACCTGACTCCAGCAGCATTCAGTACTTC. It codes for CASSLGPDSSSIQYF.

V and J are TRBV19 and TRBJ2-7, with 16 bases fitting TRBD2. With V trimmed by 5 bases and J by 3 bases, 10 bases remained unmatched. Per germline, CDR1 LNHDA and CDR2 SQIVND (reference sequence). The CDR3 length is 18 residues. The CDR3 spells CASSPSGTSGRAGYEQYF. The CDR3 nucleotides are TGTGCCAGTAGTCCGTCCGGGACTAGCGGGAGGGCCGGCTACGAGCAGTACTTC.

The CDR3 spells CASSLSGEKLFF. CDR3 in DNA: TGTGCCAGCAGCCTCTCAGGAGAAAAACTGTTTTTT. The rearrangement joins TRBV9 to TRBJ1-4; the D is unclear. Germline CDR1 and CDR2: SGDLS and YYNGEE. CDR3 size: 12 residues. Trimming stripped 4 bases from V and 8 bases from J, with 9 bases between.

The V gene is TRBV19, the J gene TRBJ1-1, with D possibly being TRBD1 (5 bases). Germline values: CDR1 LNHDA, CDR2 SQIVND (reference sequence). Trimming took 4 bases from V and 0 from J, leaving 12 bases between them. The CDR3 loop spans 15 amino acids. CDR3 amino acids: CASSRLTELNTEAFF. Written as DNA, the CDR3 is TGTGCCAGTAGTAGATTGACAGAACTGAACACTGAAGCTTTCTTT.

Written as DNA, the CDR3 is TGCAGCGTTGAAAGAGGGAACAATGAGCAGTTCTTC. Protein sequence: CSVERGNNEQFF. The chain carries TRBV29-1 and TRBJ2-1; possibly TRBD2 for D (5 bases). Germline lookup yields CDR1 SQVTM and CDR2 ANQGSEA. V was clipped by 2 bases and J by 5 bases, with 7 bases between them. This CDR3 region has 12 residues.

This clone was recorded only once. The chain recombines TRBV6-5 with TRBJ1-2; 10 nucleotides line up with TRBD1. After removal of 5 bases from V and 4 bases from J, the junction contained 7 bases not matched to a gene. Germline CDR1 MNHEY, CDR2 SVGAGI. CDR3 length: 15 amino acids. The CDR3 DNA sequence: TGTGCCAGCAGTAGACAGGGGGCTAGTAGCTATGGCTACACCTTC. Amino acids: CASSRQGASSYGYTF.